This entry lists 28 T cell receptor beta chains sequenced from one sample in a study of regulatory T cells in long-lasting Graves disease. This sample's time point: newly diagnosed GD, antithyroid drugs for less than 3 months. PBMC RNA served as the TCR library source. Both iRepertoire HTBI primers and Arm-PCR of CDR3 regions were used to build the TCR beta libraries. TCRdb passed the multiplex PCR reads through MiXCR, listing each CDR3 protein once. The sample holds some 400,000 distinct CDR3 sequences, about 15% seen once. This sample also appeared in a second study, on T cells in Graves' hyperthyroidism and ophthalmopathy.

The sequencing used peripheral blood mononuclear cells (PBMCs), collected at new diagnosis, from a patient treated with antithyroid drugs. The receptors were sampled from a woman under 40 with Graves disease.

For this clonotype: This could be a read error, since a much larger clone is one nucleotide away. The chain carries TRBV7-3 and TRBJ2-2; D remains unclear. Germline CDR1 is SGHTA and CDR2 is FQGTGA. The CDR3 extends over 14 amino acids. The CDR3 DNA is TGTACCAGCAGCTTGTTAGTCTGGGCCGGGGAGCTGTTTTTT. It yields the protein CTSSLLVWAGELFF. The whole variable domain, remainder taken from reference TRBV7-3 and TRBJ2-2, is GAGVSQTPSNKVTEKGKYVELRCDPISGHTALYWYRQSLGQGPEFLIYFQGTGAADDSGLPNDRFFAVRPEGSVSTLKIQRTERGDSAVYLCTSSLLVWAGELFFGEGSRLTVL.

This clonotype was found many times. The chain links TRBV6-1 to TRBJ2-7; 12 bases line up with TRBD2. From germline, CDR1 is MNHNS and CDR2 SASEGT. J gave up 4 bases and V 1 base, and 2 bases lay outside the gene matches. The CDR3 is 15 residues long. CDR3 sequence reads: CASSEGTSGIYEQYF. For the CDR3, the DNA is TGTGCCAGCAGTGAAGGGACTAGCGGGATTTACGAGCAGTACTTC.

The table lists this clonotype with many counts. The chain couples TRBV7-3 to TRBJ2-7; D gene uncertain. The CDR3 length is 13 residues. The V end lost 2 bases, the J end lost 7 bases, and 12 bases lay between the germline ends. CDR1 SGHTA and CDR2 FQGTGA come from the germline V gene. As DNA, the CDR3 is TGTGCCAGCAGCTTACTTCCCCGTAATGAGCAGTACTTC. This translates into CASSLLPRNEQYF. Drawing the rest from reference TRBV7-3 and TRBJ2-7, the complete variable domain is GAGVSQTPSNKVTEKGKYVELRCDPISGHTALYWYRQSLGQGPEFLIYFQGTGAADDSGLPNDRFFAVRPEGSVSTLKIQRTERGDSAVYLCASSLLPRNEQYFGPGTRLTVT.

The chain uses TRBV29-1 and TRBJ2-7; 8 bases line up with TRBD2. V dropped 4 bases and J dropped 3; count of bases not matched to a gene: 2. This CDR3 contains 12 residues. Germline V gene data show CDR1 as SQVTM and CDR2 as ANQGSEA. The CDR3 coding sequence is TGCAGCGTTGGGACTAGCATCTACGAGCAGTACTTC. Residues: CSVGTSIYEQYF.

The chain employs TRBV20-1 and TRBJ2-5; TRBD1 agrees at 8 bases. Trimming removed 6 bases from V and 5 bases from J; junction bases left unmatched: 11. CDR3 length equals 14 residues. Germline lookup yields CDR1 DFQATT and CDR2 SNEGSKA (reference sequence). The DNA of the CDR3 is TGCAGTGCGCGTCCGGAGACAGGGGCCGAGACCCAGTACTTC. Its protein product is CSARPETGAETQYF.

This clonotype was recorded at least ten times. This rearrangement joins TRBV27 to TRBJ1-3, with D possibly being TRBD1 (6 bases). V was pared by 2 bases and J by 8 bases, with 10 bases between. Germline assignment: CDR1 MNHEY and CDR2 SMNVEV (reference sequence). The CDR3 is made up of 13 amino acids. CDR3 nucleotides: TGTGCCAGCAGTTTAACAGGGTCACACACCATATATTTT. Translating it yields CASSLTGSHTIYF.

This clonotype was detected ten times or more. The chain uses TRBV27 and TRBJ2-7, with a weak D call TRBD1 (5 bases). This CDR3 spans 14 amino acids. The V end was cut by 7 bases, the J end by 0 bases, with 13 bases between. Germline CDR1 reads MNHEY; CDR2 reads SMNVEV (reference sequence). In DNA, the CDR3 is TGTGCCAGCACCCTTGGGGCAGGCTCCTACGAGCAGTACTTC. The encoded protein is CASTLGAGSYEQYF.

Points on this clonotype: The junction departs from the called germline gene at one end, perhaps through a read error. CDR3: CASSTGAVLEKLFF. Written as DNA, the CDR3 is TGTGCCAGCAGTACAGGGGCGGTTTTGGAAAAACTGTTTTTT. The chain recombines TRBV19 with TRBJ1-4, with TRBD1 matching over 7 bases. CDR3 length: 14 residues. Germline V gives CDR1 LNHDA, CDR2 SQIVND (reference sequence).

In this sample, this clonotype turned up many times. The CDR3 reads CASSLRTDYEQYF. DNA of the CDR3: TGTGCCAGCAGTTTACGGACCGACTACGAGCAGTACTTC. The chain is built from TRBV12-3 or TRBV12-4 and TRBJ2-7, with D unclear. Trimming shortened V by 2 bases and J by 3 bases, and 8 bases separated the two germline ends. This CDR3 is 13 amino acids long.

This clonotype was detected many times. The genes are TRBV11-2 and TRBJ2-3; no reliable D call. V was shortened by 3 bases and J by 1 base, with 8 bases between the two germline ends. This CDR3 is 14 amino acids long. Germline CDR1 reads SGHAT; CDR2 reads FQNNGV. As DNA, the CDR3 is TGTGCCAGCAGCTTGAGCTCTGGCACAGATACGCAGTATTTT. It translates to CASSLSSGTDTQYF. The whole variable domain, filled in from reference TRBV11-2 and TRBJ2-3, reads EAGVAQSPRYKIIEKRQSVAFWCNPISGHATLYWYQQILGQGPKLLIQFQNNGVVDDSQLPKDRFSAERLKGVDSTLKIQPAKLEDSAVYLCASSLSSGTDTQYFGPGTRLTVL.

This clonotype has ten or more counts. The rearrangement uses TRBV2 and TRBJ1-1; TRBD1 is a possible D gene (5 bases). The CDR3 length is 15 residues. Trimming cost V 6 bases and J 5 bases, with 19 bases left between them. Per the germline V gene, CDR1 is SNHLY and CDR2 is FYNNEI. As DNA, the CDR3 is TGTGCCAGCAGCTCCCCCACCGGGGGTGGAACTGAAGCTTTCTTT. Amino acid sequence: CASSSPTGGGTEAFF.

This clonotype was seen more than once but under ten times. The V call is TRBV12-5, the J call TRBJ2-7, with 8 bases matching TRBD2. V trimming: 1 base; J trimming: 3 bases; junction bases outside the gene matches: 5. This CDR3 spans 15 amino acids. The germline V gene has CDR1 LGHNT and CDR2 FRNRAP. CDR3 sequence reads: CASGLGPAGVYEQYF. The CDR3 region has the DNA TGTGCTAGTGGTTTGGGCCCAGCGGGAGTCTACGAGCAGTACTTC.

The genes are TRBV24-1 and TRBJ2-1; 7 nucleotides line up with TRBD2. J gave up 12 bases and V 4 bases, and 17 bases lay outside the gene matches. From germline, CDR1 is KGHDR and CDR2 SFDVKD. The CDR3 spans 16 residues. The CDR3 sequence: CATSDRTSGTYGAQFF. The CDR3 nucleotides are TGTGCCACCAGTGACAGGACTAGTGGGACCTACGGGGCGCAGTTCTTC.

This clonotype was counted many times. V is TRBV7-3 and J is TRBJ2-5; D is tentatively TRBD1 or TRBD2 (5 bases each). CDR1 SGHTA and CDR2 FQGTGA come from the germline V gene. This CDR3 region has 17 residues. Trimming stripped 1 base from V and 4 bases from J, with 19 bases between. As DNA, the CDR3 is TGTGCCAGCAGCTTAAATGGGGCGTTGAGTGGGGGAGAGACCCAGTACTTC. Amino acid sequence: CASSLNGALSGGETQYF. The variable domain in full, with the rest retrieved from reference TRBV7-3 and TRBJ2-5, is GAGVSQTPSNKVTEKGKYVELRCDPISGHTALYWYRQSLGQGPEFLIYFQGTGAADDSGLPNDRFFAVRPEGSVSTLKIQRTERGDSAVYLCASSLNGALSGGETQYFGPGTRLLVL.

This clonotype has a handful of counts. This chain joins TRBV4-1 and TRBJ2-1; tentatively, D is TRBD2 (5 bases). V was shortened by 5 bases and J by 10 bases, with 12 bases between the two germline ends. The CDR3 covers 12 residues. Germline V gives CDR1 MGHRA, CDR2 YSYEKL. The CDR3 loop reads CASSFTRYEQFF. In DNA form, the CDR3 reads TGCGCCAGCAGCTTTACTAGATACGAGCAGTTCTTC.

This clonotype appeared many times. This chain uses TRBV3-1 with TRBJ2-1; no clear D. The J call may be wrong; the DNA end is better matched by TRBJ2-5. The CDR3 has 11 amino acids. Germline CDR1 reads LGHDT; CDR2 reads YNNKEL (reference sequence). This CDR3 is CASSLERAQYF. The CDR3 DNA sequence: TGTGCCAGCAGCCTGGAAAGGGCCCAGTACTTC.

This CDR3 reads CATTPHGSSYNSPLHF. CDR3 coding DNA: TGTGCCACCACCCCCCACGGAAGCTCCTATAATTCACCCCTCCACTTT. The chain joins TRBV24-1 to TRBJ1-6; D is undetermined. The germline V and J ends were trimmed by 8 bases and 0 bases, with 13 bases remaining between them. The CDR3 length is 16 residues. Looked up from germline, CDR1 is KGHDR and CDR2 is SFDVKD.

In this sample, this clonotype turned up many times. As DNA, the CDR3 is TGTGCCACCAGCAGAGGCTCCATATACGAGCAGTACTTC. Encoded protein: CATSRGSIYEQYF. The chain combines TRBV15 with TRBJ2-7; no firm D call. Germline loops: CDR1 LNHNV, CDR2 YYDKDF (reference sequence). The CDR3 is 13 amino acids. The germline V and J ends were trimmed by 1 base and 4 bases, with 8 bases remaining between them.

At least ten counts were recorded for this clonotype. The rearrangement uses TRBV29-1 and TRBJ2-3; D is possibly TRBD1 (5 bases). V gave up 6 bases and J gave up 5 bases, with 18 bases separating them. CDR1 is SQVTM, CDR2 ANQGSEA, per germline. This CDR3 contains 14 residues. For the CDR3, the DNA is TGCAGCGTCGATGACTTTGACAGCGAAGATACGCAGTATTTT. It codes for CSVDDFDSEDTQYF.

This clonotype was observed at least ten times. The chain couples TRBV28 to TRBJ2-7; TRBD2 matches 8 bases. The V gene end was trimmed by 3 bases and the J gene end by 0 bases; junction bases not matched to a gene: 7. Germline V lookup: CDR1 MDHEN, CDR2 SYDVKM. CDR3 size: 16 residues. For the CDR3, the DNA is TGTGCCAGCAGTTTCTCCCCCGGGACTAGCTCCTACGAGCAGTACTTC. The encoded protein is CASSFSPGTSSYEQYF.

This clonotype occurred many times. The CDR3 protein is CASSNRYSGVRVYEQYF. In nucleotides, the CDR3 is TGTGCCAGCAGCAATCGTTACTCAGGGGTAAGGGTGTACGAGCAGTACTTC. V is TRBV6-2 or TRBV6-3 and J is TRBJ2-7; possibly TRBD1 for D (6 bases). This CDR3 contains 17 residues. Trimming left V 6 bases short and J 4 bases short, with 25 bases between. From germline, CDR1 is MNHEY and CDR2 SVGEGT.

The V call is TRBV11-1, the J call TRBJ2-2, with 8 bases identical to TRBD2. The V segment lost 5 bases and the J segment 7 bases; nucleotides outside the gene matches: 6. The V gene's germline CDR1 is SGHAT and CDR2 FQDESV (reference sequence). The length of the CDR3 is 14 residues. CDR3 bases: TGTGCCAGCAGCCCAACCCGGGGGGGCGGGGAGCTGTTTTTT. This codes for CASSPTRGGGELFF. Supplemented by reference TRBV11-1 and TRBJ2-2, the full variable domain reads EAEVAQSPRYKITEKSQAVAFWCDPISGHATLYWYRQILGQGPELLVQFQDESVVDDSQLPKDRFSAERLKGVDSTLKIQPAELGDSAMYLCASSPTRGGGELFFGEGSRLTVL.

In this sample, this clonotype turned up a few times. CDR3: CASSFSTVKQETQYF. CDR3 nucleotides: TGTGCCAGCAGTTTTAGTACAGTGAAGCAAGAGACCCAGTACTTC. The J gene is TRBJ2-5, the V gene TRBV12-3 or TRBV12-4; D uncertain. The germline V and J ends were trimmed by 3 bases and 2 bases, with 13 bases remaining between them. The CDR3 length is 15 residues.

Details on this clonotype: This may arise from a read error, as a much more abundant clone is one base away. The gene calls are TRBV12-5 and TRBJ1-1; 7 bases map to TRBD1. Germline V gives CDR1 LGHNT, CDR2 FRNRAP. The trim removed 5 bases at V and 7 bases at J, leaving 13 bases unmatched. The CDR3 spans 15 residues. CDR3 sequence: CASGTRGTVGIEAFF. CDR3 in DNA: TGTGCTAGTGGTACCCGAGGGACAGTAGGAATTGAAGCTTTCTTT.

This clonotype was detected many times. The chain carries TRBV7-2 and TRBJ2-5; tentatively, D is TRBD1 or TRBD2 (6 bases each). Germline loops: CDR1 SGHTA, CDR2 FQGNSA. The CDR3 runs 15 residues. V lost 4 bases and J 3 bases, leaving 15 bases between the germline ends. CDR3: CASSSGTTGEETQYF. DNA for the CDR3: TGTGCCAGCAGCTCCGGGACAACGGGGGAAGAGACCCAGTACTTC.

The J gene is TRBJ2-2, the V gene TRBV30, with D uncertain. Trimming took 3 bases from V and 1 from J, leaving 15 bases between them. There are 16 residues in the CDR3. The germline V gene has CDR1 GTSNPN and CDR2 SVGIG (reference sequence). The CDR3 coding sequence is TGTGCCTGGAGATTGAGACAACGCGAGAACACCGGGGAGCTGTTTTTT. This encodes CAWRLRQRENTGELFF.

In this sample, this clonotype turned up many times. The chain links TRBV18 to TRBJ2-1; weak D call: TRBD2 (6 bases). V was clipped by 6 bases and J by 6 bases, with 15 bases between them. The CDR3 contains 14 residues. Germline values: CDR1 KGHSH, CDR2 LQKENI. Here the CDR3 reads CASSLIAESNEQFF. The DNA of the CDR3 is TGTGCCAGCTCCCTTATAGCGGAGAGCAATGAGCAGTTCTTC.

At least ten counts were recorded for this clonotype. The rearrangement joins TRBV7-2 to TRBJ2-1, with 13 bases matching TRBD2. Germline CDR1 reads SGHTA; CDR2 reads FQGNSA. The V and J ends lost 8 bases and 10 bases, in that order; junction bases with no gene match: 5. The CDR3 spans 13 residues. CDR3 sequence (DNA): TGTGCCAGCGGACTAGCGGGAGTCTCAGAGCAGTTCTTC. It encodes CASGLAGVSEQFF.